This is a list of T cell receptor beta chains from one sample in a study of cytomegalovirus exposure and HLA in healthy donors. Sequencing was performed with immunoSEQ multiplex PCR; in TCRdb, only in-frame clones are kept and a portion is missing. Counted here are some 41,000 clones, more than 45% occurring once; the ten biggest clones make up 5.5% to 7%. The sample comprised PBMCs. These receptors originate from a man aged 55 to 69 in good health and CMV-seronegative. The CDR3 runs from the conserved cysteine through the conserved F or W. The D gene is left open where the match is weak. Rows may omit the clone size; those that give it use once, few, many or a size class.

abundance: NA; j_gene: TRBJ1-2; v_gene: TRBV29-1; d_gene: NA; CDR3nt: TGCAGCGTTGAGTCGGACAGAACTAACTATGGCTACACCTTC; CDR3aa: CSVESDRTNYGYTF
abundance: few; j_gene: TRBJ1-2; v_gene: TRBV10-3; d_gene: NA; CDR3nt: TGTGCCATCAGTGAGTTTTATGAGGGATATGGCTACACCTTC; CDR3aa: CAISEFYEGYGYTF
abundance: NA; j_gene: TRBJ1-5; v_gene: TRBV6-6; d_gene: TRBD1; CDR3nt: TGTGCCAGCAGTTACACGGGACAGGCCGGGCAGCCCCAGCATTTT; CDR3aa: CASSYTGQAGQPQHF
abundance: few; j_gene: TRBJ2-2; v_gene: TRBV10-2; d_gene: NA; CDR3nt: TGCGCCAGCAGTTTTAGCAGCCCCGGGGAGCTGTTTTTT; CDR3aa: CASSFSSPGELFF
abundance: medium-sized; j_gene: TRBJ1-5; v_gene: TRBV7-2; d_gene: TRBD1; CDR3nt: TGTGCCAGCAGCTTAGCCGGGACAGGGGACCAGCCCCAGCATTTT; CDR3aa: CASSLAGTGDQPQHF
abundance: few; j_gene: TRBJ1-2; v_gene: TRBV7-2; d_gene: NA; CDR3nt: TGTGCCAGCAGCGGCAACAGGGCCCACTATGGCTACACCTTC; CDR3aa: CASSGNRAHYGYTF
abundance: NA; j_gene: TRBJ1-1; v_gene: TRBV2; d_gene: NA; CDR3nt: TGTGCCAGCAGTGAACGGGTAGGGGTGGTAGAAGCTTTCTTT; CDR3aa: CASSERVGVVEAFF
abundance: few; j_gene: TRBJ1-2; v_gene: TRBV5-1; d_gene: TRBD1; CDR3nt: TGCGCCAGCAGCATGACAGGGGTCGCAAACTATGGCTACACCTTC; CDR3aa: CASSMTGVANYGYTF
abundance: NA; j_gene: TRBJ2-2; v_gene: TRBV7-2; d_gene: NA; CDR3nt: TGTGCCAGCAGCTCGAGGGGACTCCTCGATGGCGGGGAGCTGTTTTTT; CDR3aa: CASSSRGLLDGGELFF
abundance: once; j_gene: TRBJ1-2; v_gene: TRBV29-1; d_gene: NA; CDR3nt: TGCAGCGTTGGGAGGGGCCTTGGAGGCTACACCTTC; CDR3aa: CSVGRGLGGYTF
abundance: NA; j_gene: TRBJ1-1; v_gene: TRBV5-1; d_gene: NA; CDR3nt: TGCGCCAGCAGCCCGCAGGGGAACACTGAAGCTTTCTTT; CDR3aa: CASSPQGNTEAFF
abundance: NA; j_gene: TRBJ1-1; v_gene: TRBV5-1; d_gene: NA; CDR3nt: TGCGCCAGCCACACCGCCCCCGCGAACACTGAAGCTTTCTTT; CDR3aa: CASHTAPANTEAFF
abundance: NA; j_gene: TRBJ1-1; v_gene: TRBV5-4; d_gene: NA; CDR3nt: TGTGCCAGCAGCCAAGGCAGGGGTGGTGTCACTGAAGCTTTCTTT; CDR3aa: CASSQGRGGVTEAFF
abundance: many; j_gene: TRBJ1-1; v_gene: TRBV7-2; d_gene: NA; CDR3nt: TGTGCCAGCAGCTTATATCGGAGGGCAAACACTGAAGCTTTCTTT; CDR3aa: CASSLYRRANTEAFF
abundance: NA; j_gene: TRBJ2-5; v_gene: TRBV7-3; d_gene: NA; CDR3nt: TGTGCCAGCAGCTTTGGCGGCGTTGAGACCCAGTACTTC; CDR3aa: CASSFGGVETQYF
abundance: NA; j_gene: TRBJ1-1; v_gene: TRBV5-6; d_gene: NA; CDR3nt: TGTGCCAGCAGCCGGACACCGAACACTGAAGCTTTCTTT; CDR3aa: CASSRTPNTEAFF
abundance: NA; j_gene: TRBJ1-5; v_gene: TRBV9; d_gene: TRBD1; CDR3nt: TGTGCCAGCAACACAGGGGACAATCAGCCCCAGCATTTT; CDR3aa: CASNTGDNQPQHF
abundance: few; j_gene: TRBJ2-7; v_gene: TRBV7-2; d_gene: NA; CDR3nt: TGTGCCAGCAGCCAGGTCTACGAGCAGTACTTC; CDR3aa: CASSQVYEQYF
abundance: NA; j_gene: TRBJ1-1; v_gene: TRBV18; d_gene: NA; CDR3nt: TGTGCCAGCTCACCAAACAGGGAGGGAACTGAAGCTTTCTTT; CDR3aa: CASSPNREGTEAFF
abundance: NA; j_gene: TRBJ1-1; v_gene: TRBV4-1; d_gene: TRBD1; CDR3nt: TGCGCCAGCAGCCAAGATGAGGGACAGGTTAAGGGAAACACTGAAGCTTTCTTT; CDR3aa: CASSQDEGQVKGNTEAFF
abundance: few; j_gene: TRBJ2-7; v_gene: TRBV5-1; d_gene: TRBD1; CDR3nt: TGCGCCAGCAGCCTCCTGGGACAGGGGACCTACGAGCAGTACTTC; CDR3aa: CASSLLGQGTYEQYF
abundance: NA; j_gene: TRBJ2-7; v_gene: TRBV13; d_gene: NA; CDR3nt: TGTGCCAGCAGCTCCCCGACAGGAGTCTCCTACGAGCAGTACTTC; CDR3aa: CASSSPTGVSYEQYF
abundance: few; j_gene: TRBJ1-1; v_gene: TRBV28; d_gene: TRBD1; CDR3nt: TGTGCCAGCAGTTCAGGGACAGTCAAAGCTTTCTTT; CDR3aa: CASSSGTVKAFF
abundance: NA; j_gene: TRBJ2-7; v_gene: TRBV2; d_gene: NA; CDR3nt: TGTGCCAGCAGGATGAGAGCCGAGCCCTACGAGCAGTACTTC; CDR3aa: CASRMRAEPYEQYF
abundance: NA; j_gene: TRBJ2-7; v_gene: TRBV11-2; d_gene: TRBD2; CDR3nt: TGTGCCAGCAGCTCTTTAGTGGGACTAGCGGGAAAAGACGAGCAGTACTTC; CDR3aa: CASSSLVGLAGKDEQYF
abundance: NA; j_gene: TRBJ2-3; v_gene: TRBV7-6; d_gene: NA; CDR3nt: TGTGCCAGCAGCTCCGACCTGGGGGGATATATGACAGATACGCAGTATTTT; CDR3aa: CASSSDLGGYMTDTQYF
abundance: NA; j_gene: TRBJ1-4; v_gene: TRBV5-1; d_gene: NA; CDR3nt: TGCGCCAGCAGCTCGTCCGTAGATGAAAAACTGTTTTTT; CDR3aa: CASSSSVDEKLFF
abundance: NA; j_gene: TRBJ2-7; v_gene: TRBV5-4; d_gene: NA; CDR3nt: TGTGCCAGCAGCCCTCTAGGGAGGGGGGACACCTACGAGCAGTACTTC; CDR3aa: CASSPLGRGDTYEQYF
abundance: NA; j_gene: TRBJ1-1; v_gene: TRBV15; d_gene: NA; CDR3nt: TGTGCCACCAGCAGGGGACCAGGGGCGCTGCCTGAAGCTTTCTTT; CDR3aa: CATSRGPGALPEAFF
abundance: few; j_gene: TRBJ1-5; v_gene: TRBV6-1; d_gene: TRBD1; CDR3nt: TGTGCCAGCAGTGGACAGGGTAGTCAGCCCCAGCATTTT; CDR3aa: CASSGQGSQPQHF
abundance: NA; j_gene: TRBJ2-1; v_gene: TRBV7-6; d_gene: NA; CDR3nt: TGTGCCAGCAGCTTTTCGGACTCAAATGAGCAGTTCTTC; CDR3aa: CASSFSDSNEQFF
abundance: NA; j_gene: TRBJ2-2; v_gene: TRBV29-1; d_gene: TRBD1; CDR3nt: TGCAGCGCCTCCGGGACAGAGGTCACCGGGGAGCTGTTTTTT; CDR3aa: CSASGTEVTGELFF
abundance: few; j_gene: TRBJ2-7; v_gene: TRBV10-3; d_gene: TRBD1; CDR3nt: TGTGCCATCAGGGCCCGGGACAGGGGCGAGCAGTACTTC; CDR3aa: CAIRARDRGEQYF
abundance: once; j_gene: TRBJ1-1; v_gene: TRBV4-2; d_gene: NA; CDR3nt: TGTGCCAGCAGCCAAGGGACGACAGGGAACACTGAAGCTTTCTTT; CDR3aa: CASSQGTTGNTEAFF
abundance: NA; j_gene: TRBJ1-2; v_gene: TRBV7-2; d_gene: NA; CDR3nt: TGTGCCAGCAGTAACAGGTCCGGGTATGGCTACACCTTC; CDR3aa: CASSNRSGYGYTF
abundance: NA; j_gene: TRBJ1-5; v_gene: TRBV23-1; d_gene: TRBD1; CDR3nt: TGCGCCAGCAGTCAGTACGACAGGGGCGCATGGCAGCCCCAGCATTTT; CDR3aa: CASSQYDRGAWQPQHF
abundance: NA; j_gene: TRBJ2-1; v_gene: TRBV7-2; d_gene: TRBD2; CDR3nt: TGTGCCAGCAGCTTAGGACTTGGCGGGAGATCTTCCGGGGAGCAGTTCTTC; CDR3aa: CASSLGLGGRSSGEQFF
abundance: NA; j_gene: TRBJ2-1; v_gene: TRBV5-1; d_gene: NA; CDR3nt: TGCGCCAGCAGCTTCGCGGGCTCCTACAATGAGCAGTTCTTC; CDR3aa: CASSFAGSYNEQFF
abundance: NA; j_gene: TRBJ2-3; v_gene: TRBV11-2; d_gene: NA; CDR3nt: TGTGCCAGCAGCTTGGGTTTGTTGCGGGACGGCACAGATACGCAGTATTTT; CDR3aa: CASSLGLLRDGTDTQYF
abundance: NA; j_gene: TRBJ1-3; v_gene: TRBV6-1; d_gene: NA; CDR3nt: TGTGCCAGCAGTGAAGTAGGCGGGGGCCTAGACACCATATATTTT; CDR3aa: CASSEVGGGLDTIYF
abundance: NA; j_gene: TRBJ2-7; v_gene: TRBV5-1; d_gene: TRBD2; CDR3nt: TGCGCCAGCAGCTTGGGACTAGCGGACCCATACGAGCAGTACTTC; CDR3aa: CASSLGLADPYEQYF
abundance: NA; j_gene: TRBJ2-7; v_gene: TRBV27; d_gene: NA; CDR3nt: TGTGCCAGCAGTTTTTATACGGGACAAGTCTACGAGCAGTACTTC; CDR3aa: CASSFYTGQVYEQYF